This TCR beta chain came from a study of blood T cell repertoires in COVID-19. How the authors handled the data: The assay estimated nucleated cells by amplifying reference gene primers. Repertoires were generated with immunoSEQ multiplex PCR, while TCRdb's copy carries only in-frame clones and drops some. D and trimming come from the DNA, and the V and J calls and clone size come from that table. The table has under 300,000 clones, over 80% seen once. Participant-reported clinical history was the basis for cohort assignment. Two consecutive negative NP/OP PCR tests, clearance, or resolved symptoms defined Cohort 3 recovery. The clonotype was recovered from a woman younger than 35 who had recovered from COVID-19. The sequenced sample consisted of PBMCs or T cells enriched from blood (not recorded which).

The CDR3 DNA reads as TGCAGTGCTTCGCAGGGCGGCGGCTACACCTTC. Residues: CSASQGGGYTF. V usage is TRBV20-1 and J usage is TRBJ1-2; D perhaps matches TRBD1 (5 bases). V was cut by 5 bases and J by 8 bases, with 12 bases left in between. Germline V gene sequence: CDR1 DFQATT, CDR2 SNEGSKA (reference sequence). The CDR3 is 11 amino acids.